The T cell receptor (beta chain) under discussion was sequenced for a study of monozygotic twins with inflammatory bowel disease (dated by TCRdb to 2018 to 2020). Describing the broader study: The complete study included 28 monozygotic twin pairs: 19 IBD-discordant Danish pairs and nine German pairs, of which four were IBD-concordant and five were IBD-discordant. Each individual had, on average, about 151 000 unique TCRalpha sequences and 181 000 unique TCRbeta sequences available for analysis. Disease-associated traits were sought mainly through comparisons between IBD patients and their genetically identical healthy co-twins within discordant pairs. Findings and caveats that apply to the study as a whole: Repertoire similarity did not differ between concordant and discordant twins, which could be due to limited statistical power. A decrease in TCRbeta repertoire diversity, as measured by inverse Simpson index, was observed in IBD patients compared with their healthy co-twins. Different T cell subtypes could not be distinguished in the analysis. Differing immunosuppressive treatments among patients may have added background noise and inter-individual variability to the repertoires. IBD patients shared fewer clonotypes with other individuals than healthy twins did, most markedly in patients showing signs of disease activity. No single strong signal or clonotype linked to IBD turned up in the results, so the idea that one exists was not supported.

Library generation was performed with 5' RACE. Preparation of each TCR library used approximately 4,000 ng of total RNA. For each sample, cDNA was synthesized in eight separate reactions using SMARTScribe reverse transcriptase. During cDNA synthesis, template switching introduced unique molecular identifiers that contained a 6-nucleotide sample barcode. Amplification of TCRalpha and TCRbeta cDNA involved two nested PCRs of 16 and 9 cycles, and each PCR was followed by bead purification. Before amplification, cDNA was treated with uracil DNA-glycosylase and purified using the QIAquick PCR purification kit. The second PCR was the step at which Illumina TruSeq-compatible adapters and sample-specific barcodes were added. TapeStation and Qubit were used to check library quality and concentration, and 4.5 to 5 ng of each library was pooled. The pooled libraries were sequenced with 2 x 100 bp reads and custom sequencing primers on an Illumina HiSeq2500 single-index Rapid Run. As for the authors' bioinformatics: UMI-based consensus assembly with MiGEC version 1.2.6 was used to correct PCR and sequencing errors. MiXCR version 2.1.1 was used to carry out V(D)J alignment, clonotype assembly and CDR3 extraction. To normalise gene usage, clonotype sharing and MAIT/NKT TCR abundance, the top 1000, 10 000 and 20 000 clonotypes in each sample were analysed. After downsampling to 27 000 UMIs, diversity was calculated as the inverse Simpson index using the vegan R package. Statistical testing used paired Mann-Whitney U tests on the discordant twin pairs and applied Benjamini-Hochberg correction for multiple testing. TCRdb reanalyzed the reads, keeping one entry per CDR3 protein sequence and omitting DNA. The authors' filters were not applied to this entry. The sample table holds around 450,000 distinct CDR3 sequences. Around 2.4% of the sample comes from the top ten.

From each donor, a roughly 2.7 ml peripheral blood sample was collected into PAXgene tubes and kept at -80 degrees C. Total RNA was isolated from whole blood with the PAXgene blood miRNA kit on an automated QIAcube, without T cell sorting. Deep TCRalpha and TCRbeta repertoire profiling with unique molecular barcoding was performed on peripheral blood of monozygotic twin pairs concordant or discordant for inflammatory bowel disease. Smoking habits were recorded for all twin pairs, with individuals classified as current, former or never smokers. Counted from cysteine to phenylalanine, this CDR3 has 14 amino acids. Only the protein is available. CDR1 is given as SGHTA and CDR2 as FQGNSA, both from the germline V gene. Note on this clonotype: Its antigen remains unidentified.

The clonotype was recovered from a human donor with ulcerative colitis or Crohn's disease, or a healthy co-twin of an affected twin (not recorded which). The V gene is TRBV7-2 and the J gene is TRBJ1-5; there is no DNA to check the TCRdb D call of TRBD1. The source material was blood. The CDR3: CASSATGENQPQHF.